The sequence of this T cell receptor beta chain was determined in a study of spatial heterogeneity in lung cancer. V lost 3 bases and J lost 1; bases outside the gene matches: 7. Germline V gives CDR1 KGHDR, CDR2 SFDVKD. The CDR3 has 19 residues. A single record per CDR3 protein comes from TCRdb applying MiXCR to the 5' RACE reads. The data show around 10,000 distinct CDR3 sequences, 20% to 25% seen once. This clonotype was observed many times. The time point: blood at routine non-recurrence follow-up after resection. The receptor was derived from a male donor with early-stage non-small cell lung cancer. J is TRBJ2-1 and V is TRBV24-1, with 14 nucleotides matching TRBD2. The material was PBMCs, obtained at follow-up. The chain's CDR3 is CATSDPGTSGSGSYNEQFF. CDR3 coding DNA: TGTGCCACCAGTGATCCCGGGACTAGCGGGAGTGGTTCCTACAATGAGCAGTTCTTC.